Each of the 31 T cell receptor beta chains below was sequenced from the same sample in a study of response to subunit inactivated influenza vaccine. TCRdb analysed the RT-PCR reads with MiXCR anew, one entry per CDR3 protein. The profile shows hundreds of thousands of distinct CDR3 sequences, about 25% of them singletons. The sample in question was CD4+ T cells sorted from PBMCs, obtained more than 4 days after vaccination. These receptors originate from a man aged 45-65 years who received an inactivated influenza vaccine.

This clonotype showed up just a few times. This chain joins TRBV11-2 and TRBJ2-3, with 10 bases matching TRBD2. Trimming cost V 1 base and J 0 bases; bases outside gene matches: 10. The CDR3 is 19 amino acids. Germline assignment: CDR1 SGHAT and CDR2 FQNNGV. The CDR3: CASSLGTSGLPLSTDTQYF. For the CDR3, the DNA is TGTGCCAGCAGCTTAGGGACTAGCGGCCTACCACTTAGCACAGATACGCAGTATTTT.

This clonotype was seen more than once but under ten times. The rearrangement uses TRBV27 and TRBJ2-7; 7 bases are a match to TRBD1. CDR1 is MNHEY, CDR2 SMNVEV, per germline (reference sequence). With 5 bases clipped from V and 1 base from J, the junction kept 11 bases outside the gene matches. The CDR3 consists of 16 residues. Here the CDR3 DNA reads TGTGCCAGCAGTCCCAGCCGAGGGACAGTATCCTACGAGCAGTACTTC. Protein sequence: CASSPSRGTVSYEQYF.

This clonotype showed up just a few times. The genes are TRBV29-1 and TRBJ2-2; TRBD1 is a possible D gene (6 bases). V was shortened by 6 bases and J by 3 bases, with 11 bases between the two germline ends. Germline CDR1 reads SQVTM; CDR2 reads ANQGSEA. The CDR3 totals 13 residues. CDR3 sequence (DNA): TGCAGCGTCGCAGGACAGTACACCGGGGAGCTGTTTTTT. This translates into CSVAGQYTGELFF.

This clonotype occurred a few times. This chain joins TRBV12-3 or TRBV12-4 and TRBJ1-6, with D unresolved. V lost 6 bases and J lost 6, with 12 bases in between. The CDR3 loop spans 14 amino acids. CDR3 residues: CASSHNSGNSPLHF. The CDR3, as DNA: TGTGCCAGCAGCCACAACAGTGGTAATTCACCCCTCCACTTT.

This clonotype was seen a few times. The chain uses TRBV12-3 or TRBV12-4 and TRBJ2-5; 7 nucleotides agree with TRBD2. Trimming at V came to 1 base and at J to 4 bases, leaving 6 bases not matched to a gene. This CDR3 has 15 residues. The CDR3 region has the DNA TGTGCCAGCAGTTTAGGGCAGGGAGGGCGAGAGACCCAGTACTTC. Residues: CASSLGQGGRETQYF.

The table lists this clonotype with a few counts. The chain carries TRBV20-1 and TRBJ2-1; no clear D gene. Germline V CDR1 and CDR2: DFQATT, SNEGSKA (reference sequence). Between the trimmed V and J ends, which lost 5 bases and 0 bases, there was a span of 11 bases. The CDR3 has 14 residues. This CDR3 is CSADFPSSYNEQFF. CDR3 coding DNA: TGCAGTGCTGATTTTCCGAGCTCCTACAATGAGCAGTTCTTC.

The rearrangement joins TRBV7-2 to TRBJ2-5; D unclear. Germline values: CDR1 SGHTA, CDR2 FQGNSA. Trimming shortened V by 4 bases and J by 3 bases, and 9 bases separated the two germline ends. The CDR3 sequence is 13 residues long. This CDR3 reads CASSSTFKETQYF. In DNA, the CDR3 is TGTGCCAGCAGCTCTACGTTCAAAGAGACCCAGTACTTC.

This clonotype was counted only a few times. This rearrangement joins TRBV5-1 to TRBJ1-2; D possibly corresponds to TRBD1 (5 bases). Germline V CDR1 and CDR2: SGHRS, YFSETQ. The CDR3 has 16 residues. V was shortened by 3 bases and J by 3 bases, with 18 bases between the two germline ends. CDR3 coding DNA: TGCGCCAGCAGCTCGCCAACCTTTCCGGGGGACTATGGCTACACCTTC. Its protein is CASSSPTFPGDYGYTF.

The chain uses TRBV24-1 and TRBJ2-7; 11 bases fit TRBD2. V was pared by 4 bases and J by 5 bases, with 9 bases of the junction left unmatched. The germline gives CDR1 KGHDR, CDR2 SFDVKD. The CDR3 loop spans 16 amino acids. As DNA, the CDR3 is TGTGCCACCAGTGACCGACTAGCGGGACTTTCCCACGAGCAGTACTTC. As protein: CATSDRLAGLSHEQYF.

The J gene is TRBJ1-4, the V gene TRBV6-5; TRBD1 is a possible D gene (6 bases). V shed 4 bases and J shed 8 bases, with 20 bases lying between them. This CDR3 comprises 16 residues. Germline values: CDR1 MNHEY, CDR2 SVGAGI. CDR3 sequence reads: CASSSPSGQGREKLFF. The CDR3 bases are TGTGCCAGCAGTTCCCCTTCCGGGCAGGGGAGAGAAAAACTGTTTTTT.

The chain carries TRBV7-2 and TRBJ1-4; D gene ambiguous. The CDR3 runs 12 residues. Germline loops: CDR1 SGHTA, CDR2 FQGNSA. Between the trimmed V and J ends, which lost 6 bases and 15 bases, there was a span of 17 bases. This CDR3 reads CASSPTSGRLFF. DNA for the CDR3: TGTGCCAGCAGTCCGACGAGTGGGAGGTTGTTTTTT.

This clonotype has more than one count but fewer than ten. The V and J genes are TRBV7-9 and TRBJ2-2; 7 nucleotides align to TRBD1. The V gene's germline CDR1 is SEHNR and CDR2 FQNEAQ (reference sequence). This CDR3 is built from 15 residues. With 0 bases clipped from V and 3 bases from J, the junction kept 1 base outside the gene matches. This chain's CDR3 is CASSLAGTDTGELFF. The CDR3 nucleotides are TGTGCCAGCAGCTTAGCAGGGACAGACACCGGGGAGCTGTTTTTT.

The rearrangement joins TRBV28 to TRBJ2-3; the match to TRBD2 covers 7 bases. With 3 bases clipped from V and 1 base from J, the junction kept 4 bases outside the gene matches. This CDR3 contains 15 residues. Per germline, CDR1 MDHEN and CDR2 SYDVKM. The CDR3 here is CASSLGGMGTDTQYF. The CDR3 DNA reads TGTGCCAGCAGTTTGGGGGGGATGGGCACAGATACGCAGTATTTT.

This clonotype was seen a few times. V is TRBV20-1 and J is TRBJ1-1; D is unclear. Deletions cut 2 bases from V and 12 bases from J, with 10 bases between. CDR3 size: 10 residues. The germline V gene encodes CDR1 DFQATT and CDR2 SNEGSKA (reference sequence). In DNA form, the CDR3 reads TGCAGTGCTAGAACCTGGGGAACTTTCTTT. It yields the protein CSARTWGTFF.

CDR3 DNA: TGTGCCAGCAGCTTACGGGAAGGAAGATTCGCTGGGGCCAACGTCCTGACTTTC. Protein product: CASSLREGRFAGANVLTF. V gene TRBV7-8 combines with J gene TRBJ2-6; TRBD2 might be the D (5 bases). The CDR3 length is 18 residues. The V end was cut by 2 bases, the J end by 2 bases, with 16 bases between. The germline V gene encodes CDR1 SGHVS and CDR2 FQNEAQ.

CDR3 loop: CAIARAAGASSEQFF. CDR3 bases: TGTGCCATCGCCCGTGCAGCGGGGGCCTCGAGTGAGCAGTTCTTC. This chain uses TRBV10-3 with TRBJ2-1; TRBD2 agrees at 8 bases. Germline V gives CDR1 ENHRY, CDR2 SYGVKD. J gave up 9 bases and V 8 bases, and 15 bases lay outside the gene matches. This CDR3 contains 15 residues.

The chain combines TRBV10-3 with TRBJ2-3; 12 bases are a match to TRBD1. Trimming removed 6 bases from V and 3 bases from J; junction bases left unmatched: 7. This CDR3 spans 16 amino acids. Germline V CDR1 and CDR2: ENHRY, SYGVKD. This CDR3 is CAIRTGTGGITDTQYF. The CDR3 bases are TGTGCCATCAGGACCGGGACAGGGGGCATAACAGATACGCAGTATTTT.

This clonotype was observed a few times. The chain joins TRBV12-3 or TRBV12-4 to TRBJ2-7; 12 bases agree with TRBD2. This CDR3 comprises 15 residues. The trim removed 6 bases at V and 3 bases at J, leaving 6 bases unmatched. The CDR3 here is CASSTGTSGYYEQYF. In DNA form, the CDR3 reads TGTGCCAGCAGCACCGGGACTAGCGGGTACTACGAGCAGTACTTC.

The J gene is TRBJ2-7, the V gene TRBV9, with 8 bases matching TRBD2. Germline V gene data show CDR1 as SGDLS and CDR2 as YYNGEE. The CDR3 extends over 15 amino acids. V trimming: 0 bases; J trimming: 3 bases; junction bases outside the gene matches: 5. CDR3 sequence: CASSVDGTSFYEQYF. DNA of the CDR3: TGTGCCAGCAGCGTAGATGGGACTAGTTTCTACGAGCAGTACTTC.

This clonotype was counted a few times. CDR3 loop: CASSSDRVFGELFF. CDR3 in DNA: TGTGCCAGCAGTTCTGACAGGGTTTTCGGGGAGCTGTTTTTT. The chain combines TRBV28 with TRBJ2-2; 7 bases map to TRBD1. The V segment lost 4 bases and the J segment 7 bases; nucleotides outside the gene matches: 6. CDR3 length: 14 residues. CDR1 and CDR2 (germline): MDHEN, SYDVKM.

V is TRBV18 and J is TRBJ2-5, with 7 bases lining up with TRBD1. The CDR3 runs to 13 residues. The junction had 3 bases not matched to a gene; V was cut back by 3 bases and J by 5 bases. The germline gives CDR1 KGHSH, CDR2 LQKENI. The DNA of the CDR3 is TGTGCCAGCTCACCGACAGGGTGGGAGACCCAGTACTTC. It yields the protein CASSPTGWETQYF.

About this clonotype itself: Sequence at one end of the junction differs from germline and may be a read error. The rearrangement joins TRBV6-5 to TRBJ1-1; TRBD1 is a possible D gene (6 bases). The CDR3 loop spans 15 amino acids. Germline V lookup: CDR1 MNHEY, CDR2 SVGAGI. The CDR3 DNA sequence: TGTGCCAGCAGCTACTCGGACAGAGGAGTCACTGAAGCTTTCTTT. This encodes CASSYSDRGVTEAFF.

The chain combines TRBV12-3 or TRBV12-4 with TRBJ2-5, with 7 bases fitting TRBD1. The J segment lost 1 base and the V segment lost 2 bases, leaving 7 bases of the junction unmatched. The CDR3 runs 16 residues. CDR3 DNA: TGTGCCAGCAGTTTAAGGGGGCTCTCGCCCCAAGAGACCCAGTACTTC. It yields the protein CASSLRGLSPQETQYF.

The chain couples TRBV7-8 to TRBJ2-2; a weak D match, TRBD2 (6 bases). CDR3 length: 19 residues. Germline V gene data show CDR1 as SGHVS and CDR2 as FQNEAQ. Trimming removed 2 bases at V and 2 bases at J, with 21 bases between. As DNA, the CDR3 is TGTGCCAGCAGCTTAAATTTACCGCAAAGGGGAGGTAACACCGGGGAGCTGTTTTTT. It translates to CASSLNLPQRGGNTGELFF.

J is TRBJ2-6 and V is TRBV6-4; D is undetermined. The CDR3 is made up of 17 amino acids. V lost 6 bases, J lost 4 bases, and 19 bases lay in between. Germline CDR1 is MRHNA and CDR2 is SNTAGT. The CDR3 nucleotides are TGTGCCAGCAGCCCCTTCGCGCGTCGTTTCGGGGCCAACGTCCTGACTTTC. Protein sequence: CASSPFARRFGANVLTF.

This clonotype showed up just a few times. The chain has TRBV3-1 and TRBJ2-7; 11 bases are shared with TRBD2. Germline-derived CDR1 and CDR2 are LGHDT and YNNKEL (reference sequence). CDR3 size: 15 residues. Trimming cost V 0 bases and J 7 bases; bases outside gene matches: 5. The CDR3 sequence is CASSQELAGVYEQYF. The CDR3 bases are TGTGCCAGCAGCCAAGAACTAGCGGGAGTATATGAGCAGTACTTC.

CDR3 region: CASSTGTTEAFF. The CDR3 DNA sequence: TGTGCCAGCAGCACAGGAACCACTGAAGCTTTCTTT. This chain connects TRBV12-3 or TRBV12-4 to TRBJ1-1; D might be TRBD1 (5 bases). The CDR3 length is 12 residues. The germline V and J ends were trimmed by 6 bases and 4 bases, with 9 bases remaining between them.

This clonotype came up a few times. This rearrangement joins TRBV20-1 to TRBJ2-7; D gene unclear. The CDR3 covers 16 residues. Trimming cost V 1 base and J 3 bases, with 19 bases left between them. Germline V gene data show CDR1 as DFQATT and CDR2 as SNEGSKA (reference sequence). CDR3 sequence reads: CSARVFGAGYSYEQYF. The CDR3 nucleotides read TGCAGTGCTAGAGTTTTTGGAGCCGGCTATAGCTACGAGCAGTACTTC.

CDR3 nucleotides: TGCAGTGCTCCCCACATTCGCGGGACTAGCGGGGTAAATGAGCAGTTCTTC. It specifies CSAPHIRGTSGVNEQFF. The chain has TRBV20-1 and TRBJ2-1; TRBD2 matches 13 bases. Per germline, CDR1 DFQATT and CDR2 SNEGSKA (reference sequence). Trimming removed 5 bases from V and 7 bases from J; junction bases left unmatched: 14. The CDR3 runs 17 residues.

This clonotype was recorded a few times. The chain has TRBV12-3 or TRBV12-4 and TRBJ2-4; 12 bases line up with TRBD2. This CDR3 region has 15 residues. V was pared by 5 bases and J by 4 bases, with 3 bases of the junction left unmatched. The CDR3 here is CASSTGTSGKNIQYF. In DNA form, the CDR3 reads TGTGCCAGCAGTACCGGGACTAGCGGGAAAAACATTCAGTACTTC.

This chain uses TRBV20-1 with TRBJ2-3; 8 bases agree with TRBD2. This CDR3 contains 14 residues. V trimming: 6 bases; J trimming: 0 bases; junction bases outside the gene matches: 5. The germline V gene encodes CDR1 DFQATT and CDR2 SNEGSKA (reference sequence). The CDR3 region has the DNA TGCAGTGCACTAGCGGCTGACAGCACAGATACGCAGTATTTT. Amino acids: CSALAADSTDTQYF.